A selection of T cell receptor beta chains follows, all from one sample in a study of T-cell reconstitution after alpha-beta-depleted transplantation in children. One entry per CDR3 protein results from TCRdb running MiXCR on the PCR reads. This table has fewer than 350,000 distinct CDR3 sequences, over 9.5% appearing once. This sample comprised PBMCs, obtained before TCRalphabeta/CD19-depleted stem cell transplant. These receptors all stem from a boy less than two years old with acute myeloid leukemia, due to receive a stem cell transplant. Both conserved end residues are part of each CDR3. The D gene is left open where the match is weak. Some rows mark clone size as missing; the rest say once, few, many or name a class of expanded clone.

clone_size	j_call	v_call	d_call	cdr3_aa	cdr3_nt
NA	TRBJ2-2	TRBV12-3/TRBV12-4	TRBD1	CASSFSGQGQTGELFF	TGTGCCAGCAGTTTTTCTGGACAGGGACAGACCGGGGAGCTGTTTTTT
many	TRBJ1-5	TRBV4-1	NA	CASSQDRQGGNQPQHF	TGCGCCAGCAGCCAAGATCGGCAGGGAGGCAATCAGCCCCAGCATTTT
many	TRBJ2-1	TRBV20-1	NA	CSARADGSYNEQFF	TGCAGTGCTAGAGCGGACGGCTCCTACAATGAGCAGTTCTTC
few	TRBJ2-4	TRBV5-5	NA	CASSSRVLAKNIQYF	TGTGCCAGCAGCTCCCGGGTGCTAGCCAAAAACATTCAGTACTTC
many	TRBJ1-1	TRBV6-5	NA	CASSYNNLNTEAFF	TGTGCCAGCAGTTACAACAACCTGAACACTGAAGCTTTCTTT
many	TRBJ2-2	TRBV7-3	NA	CASSLRTASAGELFF	TGTGCCAGCAGCTTAAGGACGGCTAGCGCCGGGGAGCTGTTTTTT
many	TRBJ2-7	TRBV28	NA	CASRDTGSHEQYF	TGTGCCAGCAGGGATACAGGGAGCCACGAGCAGTACTTC
many	TRBJ2-5	TRBV4-3	NA	CASSQEAVSDTYQETQYF	TGCGCCAGCAGCCAAGAAGCGGTGAGCGATACGTACCAAGAGACCCAGTACTTC
many	TRBJ1-1	TRBV20-1	NA	CSAMNRMNTEAFF	TGCAGTGCGATGAACAGGATGAACACTGAAGCTTTCTTT
many	TRBJ2-3	TRBV20-1	NA	CSATGRPDTQYF	TGCAGTGCTACCGGACGGCCAGATACGCAGTATTTT
many	TRBJ2-7	TRBV29-1	TRBD1	CSVLGQPPRGSYEQYF	TGCAGCGTGCTGGGACAGCCTCCCCGGGGATCCTACGAGCAGTACTTC
NA	TRBJ2-6	TRBV4-2	NA	CASSQLQGKGSGANVLTF	TGTGCCAGCAGCCAACTACAGGGTAAAGGCTCTGGGGCCAACGTCCTGACTTTC
NA	TRBJ2-3	TRBV3-1	TRBD2	CASRASLGLAAEGVTDTQYF	TGTGCCAGCAGAGCAAGCCTTGGACTAGCCGCCGAAGGAGTGACAGATACGCAGTATTTT
NA	TRBJ2-3	TRBV5-1	TRBD2	CASSLAGVWGDTQYF	TGCGCCAGCAGCCTAGCGGGGGTTTGGGGAGATACGCAGTATTTT
many	TRBJ2-1	TRBV24-1	NA	CATSDSARGLSYNEQFF	TGTGCCACCAGTGATTCTGCGCGAGGGCTCTCCTACAATGAGCAGTTCTTC
many	TRBJ1-6	TRBV20-1	NA	CSGEVRQGNSPLHF	TGCAGTGGAGAGGTGCGCCAGGGGAATTCACCCCTCCACTTT
NA	TRBJ1-4	TRBV19	NA	CASTVSTAVPEKLFF	TGTGCCAGTACGGTTAGTACAGCCGTCCCGGAAAAACTGTTTTTT
many	TRBJ2-1	TRBV5-1	TRBD2	CASSLILGLASNEQFF	TGCGCCAGCAGCTTAATCCTAGGACTAGCGAGCAATGAGCAGTTCTTC
many	TRBJ2-3	TRBV29-1	NA	CSVVSGSRGTDTQYF	TGCAGCGTTGTATCAGGGTCCCGGGGCACAGATACGCAGTATTTT
many	TRBJ2-3	TRBV7-3	NA	CASSLGGPQGTQYF	TGTGCCAGCAGCTTAGGGGGACCGCAGGGCACGCAGTATTTT
NA	TRBJ2-7	TRBV30	NA	CAWSDNYEQYF	TGTGCCTGGAGTGATAACTACGAGCAGTACTTC
NA	TRBJ2-3	TRBV20-1	NA	CSARDLWEGTDTQYF	TGCAGTGCTAGAGATCTGTGGGAGGGCACAGATACGCAGTATTTT
few	TRBJ2-3	TRBV12-5	TRBD1	CASGILGQASTDTQYF	TGTGCTAGTGGAATCCTGGGACAGGCAAGCACAGATACGCAGTATTTT
many	TRBJ2-2	TRBV7-2	NA	CASSLAPVTGELFF	TGTGCCAGCAGCTTAGCGCCGGTCACCGGGGAGCTGTTTTTT
many	TRBJ2-2	TRBV7-2	NA	CASKTPSTGFTGELFF	TGTGCCAGCAAAACGCCTTCTACAGGGTTCACCGGGGAGCTGTTTTTT
many	TRBJ2-7	TRBV12-3/TRBV12-4	NA	CASSLGGEGLYEQYF	TGTGCCAGCAGCTTGGGGGGTGAGGGGTTATACGAGCAGTACTTC
few	TRBJ2-7	TRBV20-1	NA	CSARVGGRYEQYF	TGCAGTGCTAGAGTAGGGGGGCGGTACGAGCAGTACTTC
NA	TRBJ2-5	TRBV13	NA	CASSPLRDGEETQYF	TGTGCCAGCAGCCCCCTCCGGGACGGGGAAGAGACCCAGTACTTC